Presented here are 25 T cell receptor beta chains from one specimen sequenced in a study of CD8+ T cells in alopecia areata. Investigators isolated RNA and reverse transcribed it into cDNA to act as the sequencing template. Clones were sequenced by immunoSEQ multiplex PCR, and TCRdb holds only the in-frame ones, with some missing. There are 150,000 to 200,000 clones in the sample; 50% to 65% occur only once, and 4.8% lies in the top ten. The sample consisted of CD4+ T cells sorted from blood. The receptors were gathered from a human donor in good health.

The chain has TRBV5-1 and TRBJ1-2, with D tentatively TRBD1 (5 bases). The CDR3 runs to 15 residues. From germline, CDR1 is SGHRS and CDR2 YFSETQ. The V gene lost 1 base and the J gene lost 8 bases, with 18 bases spanning the gap. The CDR3 nucleotides are TGCGCCAGCAGCTTGATCCAGGGCCCATCGTCAGGCTACACCTTC. Protein: CASSLIQGPSSGYTF.

CDR3 bases: TGTGCCTGGAGTCCGACAGGGATCGGCTACACCTTC. Translation gives CAWSPTGIGYTF. The V gene is TRBV30, the J gene TRBJ1-2; 7 bases agree with TRBD1. Germline V CDR1 and CDR2: GTSNPN, SVGIG (reference sequence). V dropped 2 bases and J dropped 8; count of bases not matched to a gene: 5. The CDR3 has 12 amino acids.

The chain links TRBV28 to TRBJ2-7; TRBD2 aligns across 14 bases. V gave up 5 bases and J gave up 7 bases; unmatched junction bases: 7. The germline gives CDR1 MDHEN, CDR2 SYDVKM. The CDR3 runs to 15 residues. CDR3 DNA sequence: TGTGCCAGCAGTCCGGGACTAGCGGGAGCAAAAGAGCAGTACTTC. Translating gives CASSPGLAGAKEQYF.

As regards this clone: Other DNA sequences in this sample translate to the same CDR3. The chain links TRBV29-1 to TRBJ1-3; weak D call: TRBD1 (5 bases). Germline values: CDR1 SQVTM, CDR2 ANQGSEA. The CDR3 contains 13 residues. V dropped 6 bases and J dropped 0 bases, with 9 bases sitting between them. CDR3 loop: CSVGQSSGNTIYF. Written as DNA, the CDR3 is TGCAGCGTCGGACAATCCTCTGGAAACACCATATATTTT.

This clone came up a few times. V usage is TRBV6-6 and J usage is TRBJ1-1, with D unclear. The V end was cut by 4 bases, the J end by 6 bases, with 12 bases between. The germline CDR1 and CDR2 sequences are MNHNY and SVGAGI (reference sequence). The length of the CDR3 is 13 residues. CDR3 sequence: CASSFKGTPEAFF. In nucleotides, the CDR3 is TGTGCCAGCAGTTTCAAGGGAACCCCTGAAGCTTTCTTT.

The count of this clone is one. The J gene is TRBJ2-7, the V gene TRBV14, with D maybe TRBD1 (5 bases). V lost 2 bases and J lost 9, with 14 bases in between. The germline gives CDR1 SGHDN, CDR2 FVKESK. This CDR3 spans 13 amino acids. The CDR3 reads CASSQIARVGQYF. In DNA form, the CDR3 reads TGTGCCAGCAGCCAAATCGCCAGGGTAGGGCAGTACTTC.

The chain uses TRBV7-8 and TRBJ2-3, with 14 bases lining up with TRBD2. The ends lost 3 bases at V and 4 bases at J; junction bases unmatched: 3. The CDR3 totals 16 residues. Germline CDR1 and CDR2: SGHVS and FQNEAQ. The CDR3 nucleotides are TGTGCCAGCAGCTTGGGACTAGCGGGAGACTCAGATACGCAGTATTTT. Its translation: CASSLGLAGDSDTQYF.

This clone showed up just a few times. The chain combines TRBV29-1 with TRBJ1-2, with a weak D call TRBD1 (5 bases). The V end was cut by 7 bases, the J end by 7 bases, with 16 bases between. The length of the CDR3 is 12 residues. Germline-derived CDR1 and CDR2 are SQVTM and ANQGSEA. CDR3 nucleotides: TGCAGCGGAATTCAGGGTGACGGTGGCTACACCTTC. It encodes CSGIQGDGGYTF.

This chain links TRBV9 with TRBJ1-2; the D is unclear. CDR3 size: 13 residues. V gave up 0 bases and J gave up 3 bases, with 6 bases separating them. Germline CDR1 is SGDLS and CDR2 is YYNGEE. CDR3 nucleotides: TGTGCCAGCAGCGTAGGCGCAGACTATGGCTACACCTTC. Translation: CASSVGADYGYTF.

The rearrangement uses TRBV7-2 and TRBJ1-2; D remains unclear. The CDR3 loop spans 13 amino acids. The V and J ends lost 0 bases and 5 bases respectively, with 7 bases between them. The germline V gene has CDR1 SGHTA and CDR2 FQGNSA. CDR3 sequence reads: CASSLASSYGYTF. The CDR3 nucleotides are TGTGCCAGCAGCTTAGCGTCCAGTTATGGCTACACCTTC.

Remarks on this clone: In the same sample, other DNA sequences code for this CDR3. V and J are TRBV9 and TRBJ2-2, with D maybe TRBD1 (6 bases). Per germline, CDR1 SGDLS and CDR2 YYNGEE. The length of the CDR3 is 15 residues. Between the trimmed V and J ends, which lost 1 base and 0 bases, there was a span of 7 bases. The CDR3 nucleotides read TGTGCCAGCAGCGTACGGACAGCGAACACCGGGGAGCTGTTTTTT. It translates to CASSVRTANTGELFF.

This chain uses TRBV29-1 with TRBJ2-2; D gene uncertain. The V gene lost 3 bases and the J gene lost 4 bases, with 6 bases spanning the gap. CDR1 is SQVTM and CDR2 is ANQGSEA in the germline V gene. The CDR3 runs 12 residues. The CDR3 DNA is TGCAGCGTTGATTACAGCACCGGGGAGCTGTTTTTT. This codes for CSVDYSTGELFF.

V usage is TRBV19 and J usage is TRBJ1-5, with D unresolved. The V gene's germline CDR1 is LNHDA and CDR2 SQIVND (reference sequence). CDR3 length: 13 residues. Trimming pared 4 bases from V and 7 bases from J, leaving 11 bases between. The CDR3 DNA reads as TGTGCCAGTAGTACAGGAGGCGACCAGCCCCAGCATTTT. Its protein is CASSTGGDQPQHF. Full variable domain (remainder filled in from reference TRBV19 and TRBJ1-5): DGGITQSPKYLFRKEGQNVTLSCEQNLNHDAMYWYRQDPGQGLRLIYYSQIVNDFQKGDIAEGYSVSREKKESFPLTVTSAQKNPTAFYLCASSTGGDQPQHFGDGTRLSIL.

This clone was observed a few times. The J gene is TRBJ1-2, the V gene TRBV30, with D possibly being TRBD1 (5 bases). The CDR3 contains 13 residues. V shed 4 bases and J shed 8 bases, with 17 bases lying between them. Germline CDR1 and CDR2: GTSNPN and SVGIG (reference sequence). The CDR3 spells CAWKTGPNTGYTF. CDR3 bases: TGTGCCTGGAAAACGGGACCTAACACCGGCTACACCTTC. Using reference TRBV30 and TRBJ1-2 for the parts outside the CDR3, the full variable domain is SQTIHQWPATLVQPVGSPLSLECTVEGTSNPNLYWYRQAAGRGLQLLFYSVGIGQISSEVPQNLSASRPQDRQFILSSKKLLLSDSGFYLCAWKTGPNTGYTFGSGTRLTVV.

The rearrangement uses TRBV7-2 and TRBJ2-1; D not resolved. The CDR3 is 13 amino acids. The V end was cut by 2 bases, the J end by 12 bases, with 14 bases between. Germline CDR1 is SGHTA and CDR2 is FQGNSA. DNA for the CDR3: TGTGCCAGCAGCTTAAATTTGGTGGAAGGGCAGTTCTTC. It codes for CASSLNLVEGQFF.

The rearrangement joins TRBV11-2 to TRBJ2-2; tentative D call: TRBD1 (5 bases). CDR1 SGHAT and CDR2 FQNNGV come from the germline V gene. V was clipped by 2 bases and J by 5 bases, with 15 bases between them. This CDR3 region has 16 residues. CDR3 in amino acids: CASSLRSPGRTGELFF. CDR3 sequence (DNA): TGTGCCAGCAGCTTAAGGTCTCCAGGGCGGACCGGGGAGCTGTTTTTT. Full variable domain (outside the CDR3, taken from reference TRBV11-2 and TRBJ2-2): EAGVAQSPRYKIIEKRQSVAFWCNPISGHATLYWYQQILGQGPKLLIQFQNNGVVDDSQLPKDRFSAERLKGVDSTLKIQPAKLEDSAVYLCASSLRSPGRTGELFFGEGSRLTVL.

This clone was counted only a few times. The chain uses TRBV18 and TRBJ2-3; TRBD2 matches at 8 bases. V shed 4 bases, J shed 2 bases, and the junction held 11 bases outside the gene matches. The CDR3 sequence is 17 residues long. Germline V CDR1 and CDR2: KGHSH, LQKENI. The CDR3 DNA reads as TGTGCCAGCTCACGAACCCTGAAAGCGGGGGTCACAGATACGCAGTATTTT. Protein product: CASSRTLKAGVTDTQYF.

The chain has TRBV4-1 and TRBJ1-5; D possibly corresponds to TRBD1 (5 bases). The CDR3 sequence is 15 residues long. Germline assignment: CDR1 MGHRA and CDR2 YSYEKL. The V end was cut by 4 bases, the J end by 9 bases, with 19 bases between. For the CDR3, the DNA is TGCGCCAGCAGCCCCCGGGACTTGGAGATGCCGCCCCAGCATTTT. Protein product: CASSPRDLEMPPQHF.

This chain uses TRBV2 with TRBJ2-7; D uncertain. Trimming pared 1 base from V and 5 bases from J, leaving 12 bases between. In germline, CDR1 is SNHLY, CDR2 FYNNEI. This CDR3 has 14 amino acids. Here the CDR3 reads CASSEDWVNNEQYF. The DNA of the CDR3 is TGTGCCAGCAGTGAAGATTGGGTGAACAACGAGCAGTACTTC.

The genes are TRBV4-2 and TRBJ2-5, with 8 bases lining up with TRBD2. From germline, CDR1 is LGHNA and CDR2 YNFKEQ. The CDR3 is 14 amino acids. The V segment lost 1 base and the J segment 5 bases; nucleotides outside the gene matches: 3. The CDR3 here is CASSQAGRGETQYF. The CDR3 DNA reads as TGTGCCAGCAGCCAAGCCGGGAGGGGGGAGACCCAGTACTTC.

The chain carries TRBV30 and TRBJ2-2; D uncertain. With 2 bases removed from V and 3 bases from J, the gap between germline ends came to 10 bases. This CDR3 has 14 residues. CDR1 is GTSNPN, CDR2 SVGIG, per germline (reference sequence). The CDR3 nucleotides read TGTGCCTGGAGTCCCCGGGCATACACCGGGGAGCTGTTTTTT. Protein product: CAWSPRAYTGELFF.

The chain joins TRBV27 to TRBJ1-2, with TRBD1 as a possible D gene (5 bases). The V gene's germline CDR1 is MNHEY and CDR2 SMNVEV (reference sequence). The CDR3 is 14 amino acids. V dropped 8 bases and J dropped 2 bases, with 15 bases sitting between them. CDR3 amino acids: CASSRDPQNYGYTF. DNA for the CDR3: TGTGCCAGCTCTAGGGACCCACAGAACTATGGCTACACCTTC.

This clone was seen only once. The V and J genes are TRBV28 and TRBJ2-5; 13 nucleotides align to TRBD2. CDR1 and CDR2 (germline): MDHEN, SYDVKM. CDR3 length: 16 amino acids. V shed 6 bases, J shed 5 bases, and the junction held 9 bases outside the gene matches. CDR3 nucleotides: TGTGCCAGCAGAGGACTAGCGGGAGTCGTTAGGGAGACCCAGTACTTC. Residues: CASRGLAGVVRETQYF.

This clone was detected only a few times. The chain recombines TRBV27 with TRBJ2-2; D is unresolved. CDR1 and CDR2 from the germline V gene are MNHEY and SMNVEV (reference sequence). The ends were cut back, 3 bases at V and 5 bases at J, with 10 bases in the middle. The CDR3 length is 14 residues. CDR3 region: CASSLDRQTGELFF. DNA of the CDR3: TGTGCCAGCAGTTTGGATCGGCAGACCGGGGAGCTGTTTTTT.

The chain uses TRBV4-2 and TRBJ2-3; D might be TRBD2 (5 bases). CDR1 is LGHNA and CDR2 is YNFKEQ in the germline V gene. V lost 0 bases, J lost 11 bases, and 12 bases lay in between. The CDR3 sequence is 13 residues long. CDR3 region: CASSQDPGRGQYF. The CDR3 DNA reads as TGTGCCAGCAGCCAAGATCCGGGTCGGGGGCAGTATTTT.